Below are 5 T cell receptor beta chains sequenced from a single sample in a study of blood T cells in healthy people across ages. A second PCR, run for about 6 to 11 cycles, used a sample-barcoded 5' primer plus a J-beta primer mix. TCRdb independently ran MiXCR on the 5' RACE reads; one entry per CDR3 protein. The data show about 730,000 distinct CDR3 sequences, approximately 39% seen once. The sample taken for sequencing was blood. Receptors originate from an older woman in good health.

The chain carries TRBV27 and TRBJ2-3, with TRBD1 matching 8 bases. With 6 bases clipped from V and 3 bases from J, the junction kept 14 bases outside the gene matches. Germline CDR1 MNHEY, CDR2 SMNVEV (reference sequence). The CDR3 sequence is 17 residues long. This chain's CDR3 is CASRRTGWSSETDTQYF. CDR3 DNA: TGTGCCAGCAGGAGGACAGGGTGGAGTTCGGAAACAGATACGCAGTATTTT.

The genes are TRBV10-2 and TRBJ1-1; TRBD1 might be the D (6 bases). Germline V gene sequence: CDR1 WSHSY, CDR2 SAAADI. The CDR3 contains 13 residues. Trimming took off 10 bases at V and 0 bases at J, with 12 bases between the two ends. The CDR3 is CATRTELNTEAFF. The CDR3 region has the DNA TGCGCCACCCGGACAGAGCTGAACACTGAAGCTTTCTTT.

The gene calls are TRBV29-1 and TRBJ2-3, with D possibly matching TRBD1 (5 bases). Germline loops: CDR1 SQVTM, CDR2 ANQGSEA. The CDR3 extends over 16 amino acids. V dropped 0 bases and J dropped 0 bases, with 13 bases sitting between them. In nucleotides, the CDR3 is TGCAGCGTTGAAGATCAGGGTGTCTCTAGCACAGATACGCAGTATTTT. Amino acids: CSVEDQGVSSTDTQYF.

V usage is TRBV7-2 and J usage is TRBJ2-7; D is perhaps TRBD1 (6 bases). The J call could be wrong; TRBJ2-5 is a better fit for the DNA end. The CDR3 length is 18 residues. Germline loops: CDR1 SGHTA, CDR2 FQGNSA. The CDR3 here is CASSTTYVVNLGAVTQYF. CDR3 bases: TGTGCCAGCAGCACCACATACGTTGTAAACTTGGGGGCAGTGACCCAGTACTTC.

V usage is TRBV15 and J usage is TRBJ2-1; D perhaps matches TRBD2 (7 bases). CDR1 is LNHNV, CDR2 YYDKDF, per germline (reference sequence). The V and J ends lost 0 bases and 8 bases respectively, with 20 bases between them. This CDR3 comprises 17 residues. CDR3 loop: CATSRDKGGASKDEQFF. The DNA of the CDR3 is TGTGCCACCAGCAGAGATAAGGGGGGGGCTAGCAAGGATGAGCAGTTCTTC.